These T cell receptor beta chains were read from a single sample in a study of breast tumors, draining lymph nodes, adjacent tissues. TCRdb fed the multiplex PCR reads into MiXCR, producing one record per CDR3 protein. Of some 170,000 distinct CDR3 sequences listed, about 33% are singletons. The sequenced material came from axillary lymph node tissue. These receptors were taken from a female donor with breast cancer. Some clones in this sample may be carry-over from other donors' samples. Both conserved end residues are part of each CDR3. A D gene is named only where the DNA matches it firmly. Not every row has a clone size; where given, it reads once, few, many or a size class.

v_call	j_call	d_call	clone_size	cdr3_length	cdr3_aa	cdr3_nt
TRBV6-5	TRBJ2-5	-	many	12	CASSWGPGTQYF	TGTGCCAGCAGTTGGGGCCCGGGGACCCAGTACTTC
TRBV7-6	TRBJ2-3	TRBD2	many	13	CASSLSGGDTQYF	TGTGCCAGCAGCTTGAGCGGGGGTGATACGCAGTATTTT
TRBV7-9	TRBJ2-1	-	many	13	CASSLGSHNEQFF	TGTGCCAGCAGCTTAGGATCGCACAATGAGCAGTTCTTC
TRBV7-9	TRBJ1-5	-	-	13	CASSWGEAQPQHF	TGTGCCAGCAGCTGGGGGGAGGCTCAGCCCCAGCATTTT
TRBV11-2	TRBJ1-3	-	many	16	CASSLDQRYSGNTIYF	TGTGCCAGCAGCTTAGATCAAAGGTACTCTGGAAACACCATATATTTT
TRBV19	TRBJ1-2	-	many	13	CASSIDVLYGYTF	TGTGCCAGTAGTATAGACGTGCTCTATGGCTACACCTTC
TRBV30	TRBJ1-2	TRBD1	many	13	CAWSATGAGGYTF	TGTGCCTGGAGTGCAACAGGGGCGGGAGGCTACACCTTC
TRBV7-9	TRBJ2-7	-	many	14	CASSSRTASYEQYF	TGTGCCAGCAGCTCCCGGACAGCCAGCTACGAGCAGTACTTC
TRBV7-8	TRBJ2-7	-	many	13	CATKLMGRVEQYF	TGTGCCACAAAGCTTATGGGAAGGGTCGAGCAGTACTTC
TRBV28	TRBJ1-5	TRBD1	-	18	CASSLSFSGQLADQAQHF	TGTGCCAGCAGTTTATCTTTTTCGGGACAGTTGGCGGATCAGGCCCAGCATTTT
TRBV10-3	TRBJ1-2	TRBD1	-	15	CAIRPNRGEDYGYTF	TGTGCCATCAGACCCAACAGGGGTGAGGACTATGGCTACACCTTC
TRBV2	TRBJ2-7	TRBD1	many	14	CASRETGTSYEQYF	TGTGCCAGCAGGGAGACAGGGACCTCCTACGAGCAGTACTTC
TRBV5-6	TRBJ2-1	TRBD2	many	17	CASSLGLAGVTGNEQFF	TGTGCCAGCAGCCTGGGACTAGCGGGGGTCACCGGTAATGAGCAGTTCTTC
TRBV20-1	TRBJ1-3	-	medium-sized	14	CSARYRGSGNTIYF	TGCAGTGCTAGATACCGAGGATCTGGAAACACCATATATTTT
TRBV5-6	TRBJ2-7	-	-	14	CASSVPGREREQYF	TGTGCCAGCAGCGTCCCGGGCCGAGAACGGGAGCAGTACTTC
TRBV20-1	TRBJ2-5	-	many	15	CSASAGRGHQETQYF	TGCAGTGCTAGCGCGGGGAGGGGGCATCAGGAGACCCAGTACTTC
TRBV13	TRBJ2-7	TRBD1	many	14	CASSYGTGGNEQYF	TGTGCCAGCAGCTACGGGACAGGGGGCAACGAGCAGTACTTC
TRBV15	TRBJ2-5	TRBD1	many	15	CATSHGTGGYETQYF	TGTGCCACCAGCCACGGGACAGGGGGCTATGAGACCCAGTACTTC
TRBV29-1	TRBJ2-7	-	many	13	CSVVSGVTYEQYF	TGCAGCGTTGTCTCTGGGGTAACCTACGAGCAGTACTTC
TRBV5-1	TRBJ1-6	TRBD1	-	14	CASSLRQGRSPPHF	TGTGCCAGCAGCTTAAGACAGGGACGGTCCCCCCCCCACTTT
TRBV4-1	TRBJ2-2	TRBD2	many	16	CASSRFREAGTGELFF	TGCGCCAGCAGCCGGTTCCGGGAGGCGGGCACCGGGGAGCTGTTTTTT
TRBV18	TRBJ1-5	-	many	13	CASSRGADQPQHF	TGTGCCAGCTCACGAGGGGCGGACCAGCCCCAGCATTTT
TRBV20-1	TRBJ1-1	TRBD1	-	14	CSATGTGRNTEAFF	TGCAGTGCGACCGGGACAGGGCGGAACACTGAAGCTTTCTTT
TRBV14	TRBJ2-5	TRBD2	many	15	CASSQATWEGKTQYF	TGTGCCAGCAGCCAAGCTACGTGGGAGGGAAAGACCCAGTACTTC
TRBV7-3	TRBJ1-1	-	-	15	CASSLRRDPLSEAFF	TGTGCCAGCAGCTTAAGGAGGGACCCCTTAAGTGAAGCTTTCTTT
TRBV20-1	TRBJ2-5	TRBD2	many	14	CSARETSGRETQYF	TGCAGTGCTAGAGAAACTAGCGGGAGAGAGACCCAGTACTTC
TRBV20-1	TRBJ2-7	-	many	12	CSARDPPAGQYF	TGCAGTGCTAGAGATCCCCCTGCCGGGCAGTACTTC
TRBV5-1	TRBJ1-6	-	many	14	CASSFNRERAPLHF	TGCGCCAGCAGCTTTAACAGGGAAAGGGCACCCCTCCACTTT
TRBV7-3	TRBJ2-1	TRBD1	many	15	CASSSPGQGYHEQFF	TGTGCCAGCAGCTCCCCGGGACAGGGATACCATGAGCAGTTCTTC
TRBV14	TRBJ1-1	TRBD1	few	17	CASSQEARGQLPTEAFF	TGTGCCAGCAGCCAAGAGGCCAGGGGGCAACTTCCCACTGAAGCTTTCTTT
TRBV7-9	TRBJ1-3	TRBD1	many	15	CASSRDRGAGNTIYF	TGTGCCAGCAGCCGGGACAGGGGAGCTGGAAACACCATATATTTT
TRBV28	TRBJ2-5	-	-	15	CASTPPGLPQETQYF	TGTGCCAGCACCCCCCCTGGACTACCTCAAGAGACCCAGTACTTC
TRBV27	TRBJ2-3	TRBD2	few	17	CASRTLAGGIGKDTQYF	TGTGCCAGCAGAACCCTAGCGGGGGGGATCGGGAAAGATACGCAGTATTTT
TRBV4-1	TRBJ1-2	TRBD1	many	15	CASSQMGQGDYGYTF	TGCGCCAGCAGCCAAATGGGACAGGGGGATTATGGCTACACCTTC
TRBV6-5	TRBJ1-1	-	few	13	CASRSTRSTEAFF	TGTGCCAGCAGATCGACCCGGAGTACTGAAGCTTTCTTT
TRBV28	TRBJ2-3	-	many	16	CASSLPPGANTDTQYF	TGTGCCAGCAGTTTACCCCCAGGGGCAAACACAGATACGCAGTATTTT
TRBV20-1	TRBJ2-5	TRBD1	-	14	CSAQGAMGGETQYF	TGCAGTGCCCAGGGGGCGATGGGGGGAGAGACCCAGTACTTC
TRBV6-6	TRBJ2-7	-	-	12	CACSPGCYEQYF	TGTGCCTGCAGTCCCGGGTGTTACGAGCAGTACTTC
TRBV5-1	TRBJ2-3	-	many	15	CASSLESRTVDTQYF	TGCGCCAGCAGCTTGGAGTCCCGGACAGTTGATACGCAGTATTTT
TRBV20-1	TRBJ2-7	TRBD1	-	12	CSAHGQGNEQYF	TGCAGTGCTCACGGACAGGGCAACGAGCAGTACTTC
TRBV25-1	TRBJ1-5	-	-	17	CACSLSGQGRWNQPQHF	TGTGCCTGCAGTTTGTCAGGCCAGGGTCGTTGGAATCAGCCCCAGCATTTT
TRBV29-1	TRBJ2-3	-	many	14	CSVGSTTSTDTQYF	TGCAGCGTTGGCAGTACCACTAGCACAGATACGCAGTATTTT
TRBV7-9	TRBJ1-4	-	once	15	CASSDFLYLNEKLFF	TGTGCCAGCAGCGACTTCCTGTACTTGAACGAAAAACTGTTTTTT
TRBV5-1	TRBJ2-5	TRBD2	many	17	CASSLVAGLAPPWTQYF	TGCGCCAGCAGCTTGGTGGCCGGACTAGCGCCCCCGTGGACCCAGTACTTC